Following are 12 T cell receptor beta chains from one sample sequenced in a study of identical twins (dated by TCRdb to about 2016). Libraries came from 5' RACE. Instrument used: Illumina HiSeq 2000. TCRdb ran its own pipeline on the public reads, namely fastp trimming at Q25 and MiXCR clone calling, and kept in-frame beta chains. Rows are combined by CDR3 protein, so each entry shows the most common genes and DNA. In all, the sample holds hundreds of thousands of distinct CDR3 sequences, and 6% to 8% of those were seen once. The ten largest clones take up more than 5% of the sample. These data also featured in a second study, about yellow fever vaccine responses in identical twins.

Sample: CD8+ T cells sorted from blood. These TCRs come from a woman aged 18 to 35 in good health.

This clonotype appeared many times. The chain uses TRBV7-6 and TRBJ1-1; 9 bases map to TRBD1. Germline-derived CDR1 and CDR2 are SGHVS and FNYEAQ. The V and J ends lost 5 bases and 5 bases, in that order; junction bases with no gene match: 6. This CDR3 region has 14 residues. This CDR3 reads CASSRDRGITEAFF. The CDR3, as DNA: TGTGCCAGCAGCCGAGACAGGGGGATTACTGAAGCTTTCTTT.

In this sample, this clonotype turned up a few times. J is TRBJ2-7 and V is TRBV7-8; 8 bases line up with TRBD2. Germline-derived CDR1 and CDR2 are SGHVS and FQNEAQ. This CDR3 is built from 15 residues. With V trimmed by 5 bases and J by 7 bases, 13 bases remained unmatched. The CDR3 DNA follows: TGTGCCAGCAGCACACGGACTAGCTCAGATTGGGAGCAGTACTTC. Translating it yields CASSTRTSSDWEQYF.

This clonotype has just a few counts. The rearrangement uses TRBV28 and TRBJ1-5; tentatively, D is TRBD1 (6 bases). CDR1 and CDR2 from the germline V gene are MDHEN and SYDVKM. V gave up 3 bases and J gave up 6 bases, with 15 bases separating them. The CDR3 runs 15 residues. The DNA for the CDR3 is TGTGCCAGCAGTTTGGCAGGGGCCCGGGGTCAGCCCCAGCATTTT. Protein sequence: CASSLAGARGQPQHF. Full variable domain (remainder filled in from reference TRBV28 and TRBJ1-5): DVKVTQSSRYLVKRTGEKVFLECVQDMDHENMFWYRQDPGLGLRLIYFSYDVKMKEKGDIPEGYSVSREKKERFSLILESASTNQTSMYLCASSLAGARGQPQHFGDGTRLSIL.

CDR3 coding DNA: TGTGCCAGCAGTGACCGATCCCCCAACGAGCAGTACTTC. Translated, it gives CASSDRSPNEQYF. This sequence joins TRBV12-3 or TRBV12-4 and TRBJ2-7, with D unresolved. Trimming cost V 5 bases and J 5 bases, with 13 bases left between them. The CDR3 is 13 residues long.

At least ten counts were recorded for this clonotype. The rearrangement joins TRBV28 to TRBJ2-1, with unresolved D. This CDR3 is 15 amino acids long. The V gene's germline CDR1 is MDHEN and CDR2 SYDVKM. V was shortened by 7 bases and J by 4 bases, with 17 bases between the two germline ends. CDR3 in amino acids: CASTLDPAIYNEQFF. In nucleotides, the CDR3 is TGTGCCAGCACCCTGGACCCGGCGATTTACAATGAGCAGTTCTTC.

Many counts were recorded for this clonotype. The V gene is TRBV28, the J gene TRBJ2-7, with TRBD1 identical over 7 bases. CDR1 is MDHEN and CDR2 is SYDVKM in the germline V gene. The CDR3 is made up of 16 amino acids. J was trimmed by 3 bases and V by 1 base; bases with no gene match: 9. CDR3 sequence: CASSLYVGQEDYEQYF. In DNA, the CDR3 is TGTGCCAGCAGTTTATACGTCGGACAGGAAGACTACGAGCAGTACTTC.

The rearrangement links TRBV24-1 to TRBJ2-5, with D possibly being TRBD1 or TRBD2 (5 bases each). V was clipped by 10 bases and J by 1 base, with 15 bases between them. CDR1 and CDR2 from the germline V gene are KGHDR and SFDVKD. The CDR3 covers 14 residues. For the CDR3, the DNA is TGTGCCACTCAGGCGAGGGACCTCCAAGAGACCCAGTACTTC. Amino acids: CATQARDLQETQYF.

This clonotype has ten or more counts. The V call is TRBV13, the J call TRBJ2-1, with 10 positions matching TRBD2. The CDR3 is 16 residues long. V shed 1 base, J shed 3 bases, and the junction held 3 bases outside the gene matches. Germline lookup yields CDR1 PRHDT and CDR2 FYEKMQ (reference sequence). The CDR3: CASSLVPSGSYNEQFF. In DNA form, the CDR3 reads TGTGCCAGCAGCTTAGTCCCTAGCGGGAGCTACAATGAGCAGTTCTTC.

This chain connects TRBV5-6 to TRBJ2-7; possible D gene TRBD2, 7 bases. Germline V CDR1 and CDR2: SGHDT, YYEEEE. This CDR3 region has 15 residues. Trimming removed 4 bases from V and 6 bases from J, with 20 bases in between. CDR3 nucleotides: TGTGCCAGCAGCGCCCCGGGGGGCCCCAGTGGCGAGCAGTACGTC. Translating it yields CASSAPGGPSGEQYV.

Turning to this clonotype: A much more abundant neighbour one base away suggests this may be a read error. This sequence joins TRBV6-5 and TRBJ2-5; D may be TRBD1 (6 bases). CDR1 is MNHEY and CDR2 is SVGAGI in the germline V gene. This CDR3 has 15 residues. This CDR3 reads CASSLGAGLQETQHF. The CDR3 region has the DNA TGTGCCAGCAGTTTGGGGGCTGGCTTACAAGAGACCCAGCACTTC.

Only a few counts were recorded for this clonotype. The chain recombines TRBV28 with TRBJ2-1, with D uncertain. The V and J ends lost 3 bases and 0 bases respectively, with 9 bases between them. The germline V gene has CDR1 MDHEN and CDR2 SYDVKM. This CDR3 region has 15 residues. The CDR3 DNA is TGTGCCAGCAGTTTCGACTCGAGCTCCTACAATGAGCAGTTCTTC. This codes for CASSFDSSSYNEQFF.

This clonotype has just a few counts. This sequence joins TRBV5-6 and TRBJ2-5; 9 nucleotides line up with TRBD1. The germline V gene has CDR1 SGHDT and CDR2 YYEEEE. The CDR3 has 16 residues. With 2 bases clipped from V and 2 bases from J, the junction kept 7 bases outside the gene matches. The CDR3 nucleotides read TGTGCCAGCAGCTTCACAGGGGGCGCAGGTCAAGAGACCCAGTACTTC. Translation gives CASSFTGGAGQETQYF.